The next 26 T cell receptor beta chains were all read from a single sample in a study of blood T cell repertoires in COVID-19. TCRdb's table, derived via immunoSEQ multiplex PCR, lists solely in-frame clones and lacks some. Of 60,000 to 65,000 clones in the sample, 80% to 95% are singletons; the top ten hold about 9.1%. Material for sequencing was peripheral blood. The receptors stem from a woman older than 75 with active COVID-19.

In this sample, this clone turned up once. V and J are TRBV11-2 and TRBJ2-1; no reliable D call. The CDR3 covers 16 residues. With 2 bases removed from V and 5 bases from J, the gap between germline ends came to 16 bases. Germline CDR1 reads SGHAT; CDR2 reads FQNNGV. Here the CDR3 DNA reads TGTGCCAGCAGCTTAAAGGTGTCCCACGGAGACAATGAGCAGTTCTTC. This codes for CASSLKVSHGDNEQFF.

This chain connects TRBV20-1 to TRBJ1-6, with D possibly TRBD1 on 5 matching bases. Germline lookup yields CDR1 DFQATT and CDR2 SNEGSKA (reference sequence). V shed 3 bases and J shed 9 bases, with 12 bases lying between them. The CDR3 totals 13 residues. Written as DNA, the CDR3 is TGCAGTGCTAGTATGGGTAGGGGTTCACCCCTCCACTTT. Translating it yields CSASMGRGSPLHF.

The gene calls are TRBV7-9 and TRBJ2-2; D unclear. CDR1 is SEHNR, CDR2 FQNEAQ, per germline (reference sequence). With 7 bases removed from V and 4 bases from J, the gap between germline ends came to 16 bases. The CDR3 length is 15 residues. CDR3 sequence (DNA): TGTGCCAGCACATCGGCGCTTGAGGTCACCGGGGAGCTGTTTTTT. Translating it yields CASTSALEVTGELFF.

In its sample, this clone was seen once. This chain links TRBV5-1 with TRBJ2-4, with D unclear. V was pared by 3 bases and J by 7 bases, with 17 bases between. Germline CDR1 and CDR2: SGHRS and YFSETQ. The CDR3 has 15 amino acids. The CDR3 region has the DNA TGCGCCAGCAGCTCGACATCCTCCTATGGGAACATTCAGTACTTC. This codes for CASSSTSSYGNIQYF.

This chain links TRBV19 with TRBJ2-1; 14 nucleotides align to TRBD2. The CDR3 is made up of 17 amino acids. CDR1 and CDR2 from the germline V gene are LNHDA and SQIVND (reference sequence). V was pared by 1 base and J by 12 bases, with 11 bases of the junction left unmatched. The CDR3 region is CASSIGGLAGAWVRQFF. CDR3 bases: TGTGCCAGTAGTATAGGGGGACTAGCGGGGGCCTGGGTGAGGCAGTTCTTC.

The genes are TRBV2 and TRBJ2-7, with D possibly TRBD1 on 6 matching bases. This CDR3 has 15 residues. Per the germline V gene, CDR1 is SNHLY and CDR2 is FYNNEI. Trimming shortened V by 2 bases and J by 0 bases, and 11 bases separated the two germline ends. The CDR3 here is CASSEWQGSSYEQYF. CDR3 sequence (DNA): TGTGCCAGCAGTGAATGGCAGGGGAGCTCCTACGAGCAGTACTTC.

This clone was observed once. The chain has TRBV9 and TRBJ1-4; tentative D call: TRBD1 (6 bases). V lost 4 bases, J lost 4 bases, and 23 bases lay in between. The CDR3 contains 18 residues. Germline V gene sequence: CDR1 SGDLS, CDR2 YYNGEE. This CDR3 reads CASSLRMGTSSDNEKLFF. CDR3 bases: TGTGCCAGCAGCCTCCGAATGGGGACATCCTCCGATAATGAAAAACTGTTTTTT.

J is TRBJ2-2 and V is TRBV18; tentative D call: TRBD2 (6 bases). Germline-derived CDR1 and CDR2 are KGHSH and LQKENI. The CDR3 runs to 15 residues. Deletions cut 6 bases from V and 5 bases from J, with 16 bases between. CDR3 region: CASSRGGIRTGELFF. For the CDR3, the DNA is TGTGCCAGCTCTCGCGGCGGGATACGTACCGGGGAGCTGTTTTTT.

The chain has TRBV14 and TRBJ2-1; 9 bases agree with TRBD2. Germline lookup yields CDR1 SGHDN and CDR2 FVKESK. Trimming removed 2 bases from V and 6 bases from J; junction bases left unmatched: 14. The CDR3 loop spans 18 amino acids. The CDR3 protein is CASSQTRRASGAFNEQFF. The CDR3 region has the DNA TGTGCCAGCAGCCAAACTCGTCGGGCTAGCGGGGCTTTCAATGAGCAGTTCTTC.

The V gene is TRBV4-1, the J gene TRBJ2-2; the D gene is possibly TRBD2 (5 bases). Trimming shortened V by 6 bases and J by 1 base, and 12 bases separated the two germline ends. In germline, CDR1 is MGHRA, CDR2 YSYEKL. There are 15 residues in the CDR3. The CDR3 region has the DNA TGCGCCAGCAGGCGGACGAGGGAGAACACCGGGGAGCTGTTTTTT. This codes for CASRRTRENTGELFF.

The V and J genes are TRBV19 and TRBJ1-5; D is unresolved. Looked up from germline, CDR1 is LNHDA and CDR2 is SQIVND (reference sequence). The CDR3 totals 15 residues. The germline V and J ends were trimmed by 1 base and 5 bases, with 12 bases remaining between them. For the CDR3, the DNA is TGTGCCAGTAGTATAGGTGCAGGAGGGCATCAGCCCCAGCATTTT. This translates into CASSIGAGGHQPQHF.

The CDR3 DNA reads TGTGCCAGCAGCTTAATGACCGGGACTACCTTCAGCGGTGAGCAGTTCTTC. It translates to CASSLMTGTTFSGEQFF. This chain uses TRBV7-6 with TRBJ2-1; 7 nucleotides match TRBD2. After removal of 2 bases from V and 9 bases from J, the junction contained 16 bases not matched to a gene. From germline, CDR1 is SGHVS and CDR2 FNYEAQ. This CDR3 is 17 amino acids long.

The CDR3 region is CSVVGQAGGQETQYF. The CDR3 nucleotides are TGCAGCGTTGTGGGGCAAGCGGGGGGACAAGAGACCCAGTACTTC. V usage is TRBV29-1 and J usage is TRBJ2-5, with 9 nucleotides matching TRBD2. V dropped 4 bases and J dropped 2; count of bases not matched to a gene: 8. CDR3 length: 15 residues. Germline V gene data show CDR1 as SQVTM and CDR2 as ANQGSEA.

This clone was observed a single time. The rearrangement uses TRBV28 and TRBJ2-7, with D unclear. This CDR3 is built from 13 residues. CDR1 is MDHEN and CDR2 is SYDVKM in the germline V gene. Trimming pared 6 bases from V and 0 bases from J, leaving 9 bases between. The CDR3 DNA is TGTGCCAGCAGAGTGACAACCTCCTACGAGCAGTACTTC. This encodes CASRVTTSYEQYF.

This clone was seen repeatedly, ten times or more. The chain links TRBV5-1 to TRBJ1-2; possibly TRBD1 for D (6 bases). CDR1 SGHRS and CDR2 YFSETQ come from the germline V gene. CDR3 length: 14 amino acids. The germline V and J ends were trimmed by 4 bases and 0 bases, with 10 bases remaining between them. The CDR3 spells CASSPTGANYGYTF. DNA of the CDR3: TGCGCCAGCAGCCCGACAGGCGCTAACTATGGCTACACCTTC.

This chain joins TRBV20-1 and TRBJ2-7; no firm D call. Trimming removed 8 bases at V and 5 bases at J, with 13 bases between. The germline CDR1 and CDR2 sequences are DFQATT and SNEGSKA (reference sequence). This CDR3 is 11 amino acids long. DNA of the CDR3: TGCAGTCCGATCCCTAAGAACGAGCAGTACGTC. This gives the protein CSPIPKNEQYV.

The sample holds one count of this clone. V gene TRBV28 combines with J gene TRBJ2-1, with D perhaps TRBD2 (6 bases). Deletions cut 7 bases from V and 4 bases from J, with 17 bases between. This CDR3 spans 15 amino acids. Germline V gives CDR1 MDHEN, CDR2 SYDVKM. CDR3 sequence: CASTYSGEPYNEQFF. The DNA for the CDR3 is TGTGCCAGCACCTATAGCGGAGAACCTTACAATGAGCAGTTCTTC.

The CDR3 nucleotides read TGTGCCAGCAGCTTAGCGACAGGACTTAATGAAAAACTGTTTTTT. Its translation: CASSLATGLNEKLFF. This chain uses TRBV7-9 with TRBJ1-4, with D perhaps matching TRBD1 (6 bases). Trimming left V 0 bases short and J 4 bases short, with 9 bases between. This CDR3 contains 15 residues. Per germline, CDR1 SEHNR and CDR2 FQNEAQ (reference sequence).

The chain combines TRBV10-1 with TRBJ1-6; TRBD1 is a possible D gene (5 bases). V dropped 3 bases and J dropped 7 bases, with 7 bases sitting between them. Per the germline V gene, CDR1 is WNHNN and CDR2 is SYGVQD (reference sequence). The CDR3 has 13 residues. This CDR3 reads CASSDRANSPLHF. The CDR3 nucleotides are TGCGCCAGCAGTGACAGGGCGAATTCACCCCTCCACTTT.

This sequence joins TRBV19 and TRBJ2-7; D is possibly TRBD1 (6 bases). The ends were cut back, 3 bases at V and 1 base at J, with 10 bases in the middle. Germline V gene sequence: CDR1 LNHDA, CDR2 SQIVND (reference sequence). There are 14 residues in the CDR3. The CDR3 sequence: CASSIPGESYEQYF. CDR3 DNA sequence: TGTGCCAGTAGTATCCCAGGGGAGTCCTACGAGCAGTACTTC.

V is TRBV28 and J is TRBJ2-7, with TRBD1 identical over 7 bases. This CDR3 is built from 14 residues. After removal of 2 bases from V and 3 bases from J, the junction contained 4 bases not matched to a gene. Germline CDR1 is MDHEN and CDR2 is SYDVKM. The CDR3 sequence: CASSLETGYYEQYF. The CDR3 bases are TGTGCCAGCAGTTTAGAGACAGGGTACTACGAGCAGTACTTC.

Here the CDR3 DNA reads TGCGCCAGCAGCTGGACGGGACTAGCTATTGGAGAGACCCAGTACTTC. Translated, it gives CASSWTGLAIGETQYF. This chain links TRBV5-1 with TRBJ2-5, with 9 nucleotides matching TRBD2. The ends lost 3 bases at V and 4 bases at J; junction bases unmatched: 10. The germline V gene encodes CDR1 SGHRS and CDR2 YFSETQ. The CDR3 consists of 16 residues.

V gene TRBV4-1 combines with J gene TRBJ2-7; D is undetermined. The CDR3 runs to 13 residues. The V end lost 0 bases, the J end lost 6 bases, and 9 bases lay between the germline ends. CDR1 and CDR2 from the germline V gene are MGHRA and YSYEKL. CDR3 loop: CASSQDPVGEQYF. The CDR3 DNA is TGCGCCAGCAGCCAAGACCCGGTTGGCGAGCAGTACTTC.

CDR3 loop: CASSRASYEQYV. Here the CDR3 DNA reads TGTGCCAGCAGCCGCGCGTCCTACGAGCAGTACGTC. The chain links TRBV6-2 or TRBV6-3 to TRBJ2-7; D call uncertain. Germline lookup yields CDR1 MNHEY and CDR2 SVGEGT. This CDR3 has 12 amino acids. Trimming removed 6 bases from V and 1 base from J, with 7 bases in between.

The V call is TRBV5-5, the J call TRBJ2-5; D may be TRBD2 (7 bases). V lost 5 bases and J lost 1, with 18 bases in between. Per the germline V gene, CDR1 is SGHKS and CDR2 is YYEKEE (reference sequence). The CDR3 loop spans 16 amino acids. CDR3 loop: CASRDQGGGSQETQYF. Written as DNA, the CDR3 is TGTGCCAGCAGGGATCAGGGAGGGGGGTCCCAAGAGACCCAGTACTTC. Combining the CDR3 with reference TRBV5-5 and TRBJ2-5 gives the whole variable domain DAGVTQSPTHLIKTRGQQVTLRCSPISGHKSVSWYQQVLGQGPQFIFQYYEKEERGRGNFPDRFSARQFPNYSSELNVNALLLGDSALYLCASRDQGGGSQETQYFGPGTRLLVL.

The chain employs TRBV9 and TRBJ2-5; 8 nucleotides agree with TRBD1. V gave up 0 bases and J gave up 4 bases; unmatched junction bases: 8. Germline loops: CDR1 SGDLS, CDR2 YYNGEE. The CDR3 is 16 amino acids. This CDR3 is CASSVGSAGGIETQYF. CDR3 sequence (DNA): TGTGCCAGCAGCGTAGGCTCAGCAGGGGGCATAGAGACCCAGTACTTC.